Each of the 23 T cell receptor beta chains below was sequenced from the same sample in a study of CD8+CD57+ T cells in acquired aplastic anemia. TCR beta VDJ and CDR3 were profiled, and genomic DNA was the template. TCRdb processed the reads anew with MiXCR; each CDR3 protein has one entry. The sample has roughly 130,000 distinct CDR3 sequences; 48% are singletons. The specimen was sorted CD4+, CD8+, or CD8+CD57+ T cells (not recorded which) from PBMCs. These receptors all stem from a human donor in good health, serving as a control.

This CDR3 reads CSISLNYGYTF. The CDR3 coding sequence is TGCAGCATCTCATTAAACTATGGCTACACCTTC. This chain joins TRBV29-1 and TRBJ1-2; no clear D. The CDR3 has 11 residues. Germline values: CDR1 SQVTM, CDR2 ANQGSEA. Between the trimmed V and J ends, which lost 8 bases and 2 bases, there was a span of 9 bases.

In its sample, this clonotype was seen many times. The chain has TRBV10-3 and TRBJ1-3; 7 bases align to TRBD1. After removal of 2 bases from V and 4 bases from J, the junction contained 8 bases not matched to a gene. The CDR3 totals 16 residues. CDR1 ENHRY and CDR2 SYGVKD come from the germline V gene. The CDR3 here is CAISEPRQGAGNTIYF. DNA for the CDR3: TGTGCCATCAGTGAGCCCCGACAGGGAGCCGGAAACACCATATATTTT.

V gene TRBV2 combines with J gene TRBJ2-7, with 10 positions matching TRBD2. V dropped 6 bases and J dropped 7; count of bases not matched to a gene: 6. Germline CDR1 is SNHLY and CDR2 is FYNNEI. The CDR3 is 13 residues long. This CDR3 is CASRSAGGREQYF. CDR3 DNA sequence: TGTGCCAGCAGATCAGCGGGGGGGCGGGAGCAGTACTTC.

CDR3 region: CASSGGQPNYGYTF. In DNA form, the CDR3 reads TGTGCCAGCAGCGGGGGACAGCCCAACTATGGCTACACCTTC. This rearrangement joins TRBV9 to TRBJ1-2, with 7 positions matching TRBD1. The length of the CDR3 is 14 residues. With 3 bases clipped from V and 2 bases from J, the junction kept 4 bases outside the gene matches. CDR1 and CDR2 from the germline V gene are SGDLS and YYNGEE. The full variable domain, rest sourced from reference TRBV9 and TRBJ1-2, is DSGVTQTPKHLITATGQRVTLRCSPRSGDLSVYWYQQSLDQGLQFLIQYYNGEERAKGNILERFSAQQFPDLHSELNLSSLELGDSALYFCASSGGQPNYGYTFGSGTRLTVV.

In its sample, this clonotype is medium-sized (0.01 to 0.1%). This chain uses TRBV29-1 with TRBJ1-2; D is undetermined. V gave up 2 bases and J gave up 6 bases, with 13 bases separating them. This CDR3 has 13 amino acids. Per the germline V gene, CDR1 is SQVTM and CDR2 is ANQGSEA. The CDR3 is CSVERPGRDGYTF. Written as DNA, the CDR3 is TGCAGCGTTGAAAGGCCGGGAAGGGATGGCTACACCTTC.

At least ten counts were recorded for this clonotype. CDR3 in DNA: TGCGCCAGCAGCTTGTCTAGCCAGGCGTACGGCGAGCAGTACTTC. Protein product: CASSLSSQAYGEQYF. This chain joins TRBV5-1 and TRBJ2-7, with D possibly TRBD2 on 5 matching bases. The CDR3 consists of 15 residues. Germline CDR1 is SGHRS and CDR2 is YFSETQ. With 1 base removed from V and 6 bases from J, the gap between germline ends came to 17 bases.

The rearrangement uses TRBV24-1 and TRBJ2-6; D is ambiguous. V lost 4 bases to trimming and J lost 8 bases, with 5 bases between them. Looked up from germline, CDR1 is KGHDR and CDR2 is SFDVKD. CDR3 size: 12 residues. The CDR3 sequence: CATSEGTNVLTF. The CDR3 DNA sequence: TGTGCCACCAGTGAGGGGACCAACGTCCTGACTTTC.

V is TRBV12-3 or TRBV12-4 and J is TRBJ1-4; D is ambiguous. There are 17 residues in the CDR3. Trimming shortened V by 3 bases and J by 0 bases, and 14 bases separated the two germline ends. The CDR3 spells CASSLEGYHATNEKLFF. CDR3 nucleotides: TGTGCCAGCAGTTTGGAGGGCTACCATGCAACTAATGAAAAACTGTTTTTT.

This clonotype was observed a handful of times. The rearrangement joins TRBV18 to TRBJ1-5; D is ambiguous. V shed 3 bases and J shed 6 bases, with 18 bases lying between them. The CDR3 runs to 16 residues. CDR1 is KGHSH and CDR2 is LQKENI in the germline V gene. DNA of the CDR3: TGTGCCAGCTCACCCACCACAGTATCTGGTGGTCAGCCCCAGCATTTT. It encodes CASSPTTVSGGQPQHF.

The chain carries TRBV15 and TRBJ2-1, with 10 positions matching TRBD2. The V gene end was trimmed by 5 bases and the J gene end by 8 bases; junction bases not matched to a gene: 9. Germline CDR1 and CDR2: LNHNV and YYDKDF (reference sequence). This CDR3 has 15 residues. The CDR3 reads CATSFSGGAVDEQFF. The CDR3 DNA reads as TGTGCCACCAGCTTCAGCGGGGGGGCGGTTGATGAGCAGTTCTTC.

This clonotype was seen only once. The V gene is TRBV20-1, the J gene TRBJ1-1, with D unresolved. The CDR3 has 14 residues. Germline V gene sequence: CDR1 DFQATT, CDR2 SNEGSKA (reference sequence). Trimming shortened V by 1 base and J by 1 base, and 10 bases separated the two germline ends. The CDR3 here is CSARGAPGNTEAFF. DNA of the CDR3: TGCAGTGCTAGAGGAGCGCCAGGGAACACTGAAGCTTTCTTT.

Ten or more counts support this clonotype. The chain has TRBV12-5 and TRBJ1-3, with 7 bases that match TRBD1. After removal of 5 bases from V and 0 bases from J, the junction contained 13 bases not matched to a gene. CDR3 length: 18 residues. Germline lookup yields CDR1 LGHNT and CDR2 FRNRAP. The CDR3, as DNA: TGTGCTAGTGGTCCTCAGGGACAGACTAAGAGCTCTGGAAACACCATATATTTT. Residues: CASGPQGQTKSSGNTIYF.

The chain recombines TRBV12-3 or TRBV12-4 with TRBJ1-2, with TRBD1 identical over 10 bases. With 6 bases clipped from V and 8 bases from J, the junction kept 6 bases outside the gene matches. CDR3 size: 13 residues. CDR3 bases: TGTGCCAGCAGCCGGGACAGGGGCGTCGGCTACACCTTC. This gives the protein CASSRDRGVGYTF.

On this clonotype: One end of the junction varies from germline; a read error may be responsible. This rearrangement joins TRBV6-2 or TRBV6-3 to TRBJ2-3, with D uncertain. CDR3 length: 14 residues. CDR1 is MNHEY, CDR2 SVGEGT, per germline. The DNA for the CDR3 is TGTGCCGGCAGTCTCCGTTTGAGCACAGATACGCAGTATTTT. This encodes CAGSLRLSTDTQYF.

This clonotype was detected a few times. The rearrangement links TRBV10-3 to TRBJ2-5; 8 bases line up with TRBD1. The V gene's germline CDR1 is ENHRY and CDR2 SYGVKD. V shed 10 bases, J shed 1 base, and the junction held 17 bases outside the gene matches. CDR3 length: 17 amino acids. The CDR3 coding sequence is TGTGCCAGCAGGATGACAGGGGCCGATTCCCGCCAAGAGACCCAGTACTTC. It specifies CASRMTGADSRQETQYF.

Notes on this clonotype: One end of the junction varies from germline; a read error may be responsible. The chain carries TRBV12-3 or TRBV12-4 and TRBJ2-2; 7 positions match TRBD1. The CDR3 spans 11 residues. CDR3: CASSSDRELFF. The CDR3, as DNA: TGTGCCAGCAGTTCCGACAGGGAACTGTTTTTT.

The chain has TRBV7-6 and TRBJ2-3; D possibly matches TRBD1 or TRBD2 (5 bases each). This CDR3 has 14 amino acids. Per germline, CDR1 SGHVS and CDR2 FNYEAQ. The V end lost 4 bases, the J end lost 6 bases, and 14 bases lay between the germline ends. The CDR3 reads CASSSFEGRDTQYF. CDR3 coding DNA: TGTGCCAGCAGCTCCTTCGAGGGGCGGGATACGCAGTATTTT. Supplemented by reference TRBV7-6 and TRBJ2-3, the full variable domain reads GAGVSQSPRYKVTKRGQDVALRCDPISGHVSLYWYRQALGQGPEFLTYFNYEAQQDKSGLPNDRFSAERPEGSISTLTIQRTEQRDSAMYRCASSSFEGRDTQYFGPGTRLTVL.

The genes are TRBV7-2 and TRBJ2-2, with 8 positions matching TRBD2. The V and J ends lost 8 bases and 5 bases, in that order; junction bases with no gene match: 7. This CDR3 is 14 amino acids long. Germline CDR1 reads SGHTA; CDR2 reads FQGNSA. The CDR3 loop reads CASGPPGGTGELFF. The CDR3 nucleotides read TGTGCCAGCGGCCCACCGGGAGGGACCGGGGAGCTGTTTTTT.

V and J are TRBV15 and TRBJ2-7; 7 bases agree with TRBD1. The CDR3 runs 14 residues. CDR1 and CDR2 (germline): LNHNV, YYDKDF (reference sequence). Trimming removed 5 bases from V and 4 bases from J; junction bases left unmatched: 8. The CDR3 DNA reads TGTGCCACCAGCCTCGACAGGGTCCGGTACGAGCAGTACTTC. Amino acids: CATSLDRVRYEQYF.

This clonotype showed up many times. The chain uses TRBV6-1 and TRBJ2-7; tentatively, D is TRBD2 (6 bases). Trimming pared 4 bases from V and 2 bases from J, leaving 12 bases between. This CDR3 comprises 14 residues. Germline assignment: CDR1 MNHNS and CDR2 SASEGT. The CDR3, as DNA: TGTGCCAGCAGTGCTGGCGGGGCCACCTACGAGCAGTACTTC. This translates into CASSAGGATYEQYF.

This clonotype has more than one count but fewer than ten. A much larger clone sits a single nucleotide away, making a read error possible. The chain combines TRBV19 with TRBJ1-4; D ambiguous. Germline values: CDR1 LNHDA, CDR2 SQIVND (reference sequence). The CDR3 totals 14 residues. CDR3 nucleotide sequence: TGTGCCAGTAGTGGGAGAGGAACGAATGAAAAACTGGTTTTT. Its protein product is CASSGRGTNEKLVF.

For the CDR3, the DNA is TGCGCCAGCAGCTTGGGACTAGCGGGAAACACAGATACGCAGTATTTT. Its translation: CASSLGLAGNTDTQYF. V usage is TRBV5-1 and J usage is TRBJ2-3, with 11 bases matching TRBD2. V shed 0 bases and J 2 bases; nucleotides not matched to a gene: 2. Germline CDR1 SGHRS, CDR2 YFSETQ. The CDR3 covers 16 residues.

Turning to this clonotype: Germline is not matched at one junction end, which may reflect a read error. The chain employs TRBV7-9 and TRBJ2-5; D is ambiguous. CDR1 is SEHNR, CDR2 FQNEAQ, per germline (reference sequence). This CDR3 is 11 amino acids long. DNA of the CDR3: TGTGCCAGCAACTCAGAAGAGGCCCAGTACTTC. Translation: CASNSEEAQYF.